Each of the 25 T cell receptor beta chains below was sequenced from the same sample in a study of blood T cell repertoires in COVID-19. Produced via immunoSEQ multiplex PCR; TCRdb's table is partial and in-frame only. The table includes over 140,000 clones, around 78% detected once. Sequenced: peripheral blood. These TCRs come from an elderly woman with active or convalescent COVID-19.

This clone was recorded a few times. This chain links TRBV10-2 with TRBJ2-5, with 12 positions matching TRBD2. CDR1 and CDR2 (germline): WSHSY, SAAADI. V lost 6 bases, J lost 5 bases, and 7 bases stayed unmatched. CDR3 length: 15 amino acids. The CDR3 here is CASRELAGGSETQYF. For the CDR3, the DNA is TGCGCCAGCAGGGAACTAGCGGGGGGTTCGGAGACCCAGTACTTC.

CDR3: CASRGMNTEAFF. In DNA form, the CDR3 reads TGTGCCTCTCGAGGGATGAACACTGAAGCTTTCTTT. J is TRBJ1-1 and V is TRBV10-3, with D unclear. Germline V gives CDR1 ENHRY, CDR2 SYGVKD. V was pared by 11 bases and J by 0 bases, with 10 bases between. This CDR3 is built from 12 residues.

In its sample, this clone was seen once. The chain recombines TRBV15 with TRBJ2-3; maybe TRBD2 (5 bases). The germline V gene has CDR1 LNHNV and CDR2 YYDKDF (reference sequence). V gave up 1 base and J gave up 1 base, with 15 bases separating them. This CDR3 has 17 amino acids. The chain's CDR3 is CATSRGGRTERTDTQYF. DNA of the CDR3: TGTGCCACCAGCAGAGGAGGGCGGACGGAGCGCACAGATACGCAGTATTTT. Using reference TRBV15 and TRBJ2-3 for the parts outside the CDR3, the full variable domain is DAMVIQNPRYQVTQFGKPVTLSCSQTLNHNVMYWYQQKSSQAPKLLFHYYDKDFNNEADTPDNFQSRRPNTSFCFLDIRSPGLGDTAMYLCATSRGGRTERTDTQYFGPGTRLTVL.

This sequence joins TRBV7-2 and TRBJ2-2, with D hard to call. The ends were cut back, 1 base at V and 4 bases at J, with 7 bases in the middle. The CDR3 extends over 14 amino acids. Germline V gives CDR1 SGHTA, CDR2 FQGNSA. In DNA form, the CDR3 reads TGTGCCAGCAGCTTAGATCGTCCCACCGGGGAGCTGTTTTTT. It encodes CASSLDRPTGELFF.

The rearrangement links TRBV6-6 to TRBJ2-3, with D possibly matching TRBD1 (6 bases). There are 12 residues in the CDR3. Deletions cut 5 bases from V and 5 bases from J, with 8 bases between. The germline V gene encodes CDR1 MNHNY and CDR2 SVGAGI (reference sequence). The CDR3 spells CASSIQGDTQYF. The CDR3 DNA reads as TGTGCCAGCAGTATACAGGGAGATACGCAGTATTTT.

The V and J genes are TRBV10-3 and TRBJ1-1; 7 nucleotides line up with TRBD1. This CDR3 has 12 residues. V gave up 6 bases and J gave up 5 bases; unmatched junction bases: 3. Germline V gene lookup returns CDR1 ENHRY and CDR2 SYGVKD. CDR3 DNA sequence: TGTGCCATCAGACAGGGGAGTACTGAAGCTTTCTTT. This translates into CAIRQGSTEAFF.

The chain has TRBV2 and TRBJ2-5, with TRBD2 matching 12 bases. This CDR3 comprises 14 residues. J lost 3 bases, V lost 8 bases, and 4 bases had no gene match. Germline V gene sequence: CDR1 SNHLY, CDR2 FYNNEI. CDR3 in DNA: TGTGCCAGCGGACTAGCGGGGCCGGAAGAGACCCAGTACTTC. This sequence encodes CASGLAGPEETQYF.

V and J are TRBV2 and TRBJ2-1, with D possibly TRBD2 on 5 matching bases. The germline V and J ends were trimmed by 7 bases and 5 bases, with 12 bases remaining between them. The CDR3 loop spans 13 amino acids. Germline values: CDR1 SNHLY, CDR2 FYNNEI. In DNA, the CDR3 is TGTGCCAGCAAGCACCCCGGGGACAATGAGCAGTTCTTC. The encoded protein is CASKHPGDNEQFF. Drawing the rest from reference TRBV2 and TRBJ2-1, the complete variable domain is EPEVTQTPSHQVTQMGQEVILRCVPISNHLYFYWYRQILGQKVEFLVSFYNNEISEKSEIFDDQFSVERPDGSNFTLKIRSTKLEDSAMYFCASKHPGDNEQFFGPGTRLTVL.

The gene calls are TRBV30 and TRBJ2-5; D is undetermined. Germline loops: CDR1 GTSNPN, CDR2 SVGIG (reference sequence). Trimming shortened V by 1 base and J by 5 bases, and 11 bases separated the two germline ends. This CDR3 region has 13 residues. CDR3 sequence (DNA): TGTGCCTGGAGTGCACTCCCGTTGGAGACCCAGTACTTC. It codes for CAWSALPLETQYF.

CDR3 DNA: TGCGCCAGCAGCCAAACAGCGGTAGCTAACTATGGCTACACCTTC. It specifies CASSQTAVANYGYTF. The chain has TRBV4-1 and TRBJ1-2, with D uncertain. The CDR3 totals 15 residues. CDR1 and CDR2 from the germline V gene are MGHRA and YSYEKL. The V end was cut by 2 bases, the J end by 0 bases, with 10 bases between.

J is TRBJ2-1 and V is TRBV30, with D possibly matching TRBD1 (6 bases). Germline V gives CDR1 GTSNPN, CDR2 SVGIG (reference sequence). V shed 5 bases and J shed 8 bases, with 13 bases lying between them. This CDR3 spans 12 amino acids. CDR3 residues: CAWGAQGYEQFF. The CDR3 region has the DNA TGTGCCTGGGGCGCACAGGGCTATGAGCAGTTCTTC.

This clone has at least ten counts. The CDR3 reads CASSMKRRINYGYTF. Here the CDR3 DNA reads TGTGCCAGTAGTATGAAACGGAGAATTAACTATGGCTACACCTTC. The V gene is TRBV19, the J gene TRBJ1-2; D uncertain. Trimming removed 3 bases from V and 1 base from J, with 12 bases in between. The germline gives CDR1 LNHDA, CDR2 SQIVND (reference sequence). The CDR3 has 15 amino acids.

The chain couples TRBV11-2 to TRBJ2-5; 13 nucleotides align to TRBD2. Germline V lookup: CDR1 SGHAT, CDR2 FQNNGV. V shed 3 bases, J shed 5 bases, and the junction held 6 bases outside the gene matches. The CDR3 contains 16 residues. The CDR3 region has the DNA TGTGCCAGCAGCTTCACTAGCGGGGGGGCCAGGGAGACCCAGTACTTC. This codes for CASSFTSGGARETQYF.

V is TRBV5-1 and J is TRBJ1-4; D not resolved. Germline V lookup: CDR1 SGHRS, CDR2 YFSETQ. The germline V and J ends were trimmed by 3 bases and 3 bases, with 9 bases remaining between them. There are 14 residues in the CDR3. CDR3 nucleotides: TGCGCCAGCAGCTGGGGAGCTGCTAATGAAAAACTGTTTTTT. Amino acids: CASSWGAANEKLFF.

The J gene is TRBJ2-3, the V gene TRBV24-1; D may be TRBD2 (5 bases). The CDR3 length is 14 residues. CDR1 and CDR2 (germline): KGHDR, SFDVKD. With 1 base removed from V and 4 bases from J, the gap between germline ends came to 8 bases. CDR3 nucleotide sequence: TGTGCCACCAGTGATTTTCGGAGGTCAGATACGCAGTATTTT. It codes for CATSDFRRSDTQYF.

This chain connects TRBV3-1 (or the pseudogene TRBV3-2) to TRBJ2-3, with TRBD2 identical over 14 bases. Trimming took 5 bases from V and 2 from J; bases not matched to a gene: 9. Germline V gene lookup returns CDR1 LGHDT and CDR2 YNNKEL (reference sequence). The CDR3 loop spans 18 amino acids. The CDR3 bases are TGTGCCAGCAGCGAAGGGACTAGCGGGGGTTACCCCACAGATACGCAGTATTTT. As protein: CASSEGTSGGYPTDTQYF.

The chain uses TRBV10-1 and TRBJ1-2; 8 bases fit TRBD1. Germline trimming cut 6 bases from V and 2 bases from J; bases unmatched to any gene: 11. Germline lookup yields CDR1 WNHNN and CDR2 SYGVQD (reference sequence). The CDR3 is 16 residues long. DNA for the CDR3: TGCGCCAGCAGAGTCATTAGGGACAGGCGAAACTATGGCTACACCTTC. As protein: CASRVIRDRRNYGYTF.

The chain employs TRBV5-1 and TRBJ1-2; TRBD1 might be the D (5 bases). The CDR3 contains 14 residues. CDR1 is SGHRS, CDR2 YFSETQ, per germline. V shed 0 bases and J shed 2 bases, with 8 bases lying between them. The CDR3 DNA is TGCGCCAGCAGCTTGGCAGGGTCCAACTATGGCTACACCTTC. Protein: CASSLAGSNYGYTF.

This clone occurred a few times. The rearrangement uses TRBV5-4 and TRBJ2-5, with D possibly matching TRBD1 (6 bases). CDR3 length: 16 amino acids. V was cut by 3 bases and J by 1 base, with 16 bases left in between. In germline, CDR1 is SGHNT, CDR2 YYREEE (reference sequence). In nucleotides, the CDR3 is TGTGCCAGCAGCTCAGCAGGGGTTGGCTCCCAAGAGACCCAGTACTTC. This translates into CASSSAGVGSQETQYF.

In its sample, this clone was seen once. V gene TRBV6-2 or TRBV6-3 combines with J gene TRBJ1-5; D is ambiguous. Trimming cost V 2 bases and J 7 bases, with 6 bases left between them. The CDR3 consists of 12 residues. Germline lookup yields CDR1 MNHEY and CDR2 SVGEGT. The CDR3 loop reads CASSYGRQPQHF. For the CDR3, the DNA is TGTGCCAGCAGTTACGGGAGGCAGCCCCAGCATTTT.

The V call is TRBV10-3, the J call TRBJ2-7; perhaps TRBD1 as D (5 bases). This CDR3 has 13 amino acids. Trimming removed 4 bases from V and 3 bases from J, with 10 bases in between. Germline CDR1 ENHRY, CDR2 SYGVKD. In DNA form, the CDR3 reads TGTGCCATCAGTGCTTTGACAGTCTACGAGCAGTACTTC. It encodes CAISALTVYEQYF.

J is TRBJ1-1 and V is TRBV27, with D possibly TRBD1 on 5 matching bases. V lost 2 bases and J 1 base, leaving 17 bases between the germline ends. Germline CDR1 MNHEY, CDR2 SMNVEV (reference sequence). This CDR3 region has 17 residues. CDR3 residues: CASSLPSGGGTNTEAFF. The CDR3 bases are TGTGCCAGCAGTTTACCCAGCGGGGGAGGAACGAACACTGAAGCTTTCTTT.

This clone was seen once. V gene TRBV5-8 combines with J gene TRBJ2-1; perhaps TRBD1 as D (6 bases). V was shortened by 2 bases and J by 0 bases, with 15 bases between the two germline ends. The germline V gene encodes CDR1 SGHTS and CDR2 YDEGEE. CDR3 length: 17 residues. CDR3 protein: CASSFSFGTPSYNEQFF. The CDR3 region has the DNA TGTGCCAGCAGCTTCAGTTTCGGGACACCCTCCTACAATGAGCAGTTCTTC.

The chain couples TRBV18 to TRBJ1-3; D unclear. CDR1 is KGHSH and CDR2 is LQKENI in the germline V gene. CDR3 length: 18 amino acids. V was trimmed by 0 bases and J by 0 bases, leaving 15 bases between them. CDR3 nucleotide sequence: TGTGCCAGCTCACCACCTAGAGGGATCCTCAGCTCTGGAAACACCATATATTTT. It translates to CASSPPRGILSSGNTIYF.

The chain combines TRBV7-3 with TRBJ2-6, with D possibly TRBD1 on 5 matching bases. CDR1 SGHTA and CDR2 FQGTGA come from the germline V gene. The V end lost 3 bases, the J end lost 12 bases, and 15 bases lay between the germline ends. The CDR3 totals 14 residues. CDR3 bases: TGTGCCAGCAGCTTTCAGGGCAGTTCGCCCGTCCTGACTTTC. Its protein product is CASSFQGSSPVLTF.